These 6 T cell receptor beta chains were all obtained from the same sample, sequenced in a study of spatial heterogeneity in lung cancer. Time point given: sample taken at primary tumor resection. The input material, whole RNA from tumor, nontumor lung or frozen PBMC, was sequenced unsorted. In TCRdb, the 5' RACE reads were re-called with MiXCR into one record per CDR3 protein. The sample lists under 7,500 distinct CDR3 sequences; approximately 6.8% were seen once. The sequencing used PBMCs, collected at surgery. Receptors originate from a male donor with early-stage non-small cell lung cancer.

This clonotype turned up a few times. This beta chain turned up in a library designed for alpha chains; as an off-target read, its abundance says little. This chain links TRBV30 with TRBJ2-7, with D possibly being TRBD1 or TRBD2 (5 bases each). V lost 4 bases and J lost 3, with 19 bases in between. The CDR3 extends over 15 amino acids. Germline V gives CDR1 GTSNPN, CDR2 SVGIG (reference sequence). CDR3 protein: CAWISRDGGHYEQYF. Written as DNA, the CDR3 is TGTGCCTGGATTTCCCGGGACGGAGGCCACTACGAGCAGTACTTC.

This clonotype was detected many times. Within a library made for alpha chains, this beta chain is off target, and its count is uninformative. The rearrangement joins TRBV6-2 or TRBV6-3 to TRBJ2-2; D perhaps matches TRBD2 (7 bases). This CDR3 comprises 20 residues. Germline CDR1 is MNHEY and CDR2 is SVGEGT. V dropped 0 bases and J dropped 2 bases, with 22 bases sitting between them. As DNA, the CDR3 is TGTGCCAGCAGTTACTCCCCTTTGCGGGGGCCATCCATTAACACCGGGGAGCTGTTTTTT. Translated, it gives CASSYSPLRGPSINTGELFF.

This clonotype was picked up many times. This beta chain was picked up by a library intended for alpha chains and is off target, so its count carries little meaning. This chain connects TRBV20-1 to TRBJ2-7; D uncertain. CDR1 DFQATT and CDR2 SNEGSKA come from the germline V gene (reference sequence). This CDR3 comprises 14 residues. Trimming removed 5 bases from V and 7 bases from J, with 21 bases in between. This chain's CDR3 is CSASPHGPSREQYF. CDR3 in DNA: TGCAGTGCTTCTCCACATGGGCCTTCCCGAGAGCAGTACTTC.

This clonotype was seen ten or more times. In a library made to pick up alpha chains, this beta chain is a stray read with a size that means little. This chain uses TRBV5-1 with TRBJ2-5, with D perhaps matching TRBD1 (6 bases). V gave up 4 bases and J gave up 3 bases, with 16 bases separating them. This CDR3 region has 15 residues. The germline CDR1 and CDR2 sequences are SGHRS and YFSETQ. CDR3 sequence reads: CASSPRGGREETQYF. Written as DNA, the CDR3 is TGCGCCAGCAGCCCTCGAGGGGGTCGGGAAGAGACCCAGTACTTC.

The sample holds many counts of this clonotype. In a library made to pick up alpha chains, this beta chain is a stray read with a size that means little. The chain is built from TRBV20-1 and TRBJ2-3, with 7 bases identical to TRBD2. This CDR3 contains 14 residues. Germline trimming cut 6 bases from V and 1 base from J; bases unmatched to any gene: 7. CDR1 is DFQATT and CDR2 is SNEGSKA in the germline V gene (reference sequence). The CDR3 spells CSAILGGGTDTQYF. The CDR3 nucleotides read TGCAGTGCGATCCTGGGGGGGGGCACAGATACGCAGTATTTT.

This clonotype was counted between two and nine times. Because this beta chain is a stray read in a library intended to capture alpha chains, its abundance should not be given much weight. This chain links TRBV6-5 with TRBJ2-3; D remains unclear. The CDR3 has 11 amino acids. CDR1 is MNHEY, CDR2 SVGAGI, per germline. Trimming took off 5 bases at V and 6 bases at J, with 6 bases between the two ends. In nucleotides, the CDR3 is TGTGCCAGCAGTAGGGATGATACGCAGTATTTT. As protein: CASSRDDTQYF.